The 32 T cell receptor beta chains in this list originate from one sample, sequenced in a study of beta chain features in type 1 diabetes. As every portion of the isolated RNA was reverse transcribed, the sequencing read expressed TCRB transcripts. Sequencing was performed with immunoSEQ multiplex PCR; in TCRdb, only in-frame clones are kept and a portion is missing. The sample includes about 700,000 clones, 13% of them seen just once. The study's findings and limits: Patients with Type 1 diabetes showed moderately but significantly shorter TCRB CDR3s in all four CD4+ subsets.

Antigens of these TCRs are unknown. Sequencing used naive CD4+ T cells from blood. These receptors were collected from a man aged 18 to 35 with type 1 diabetes.

This clone was counted only a few times. This sample also contains other DNA sequences that code for the same CDR3. The genes are TRBV18 and TRBJ2-7; D is perhaps TRBD1 (6 bases). This CDR3 region has 14 residues. Germline CDR1 and CDR2: KGHSH and LQKENI. Trimming shortened V by 1 base and J by 0 bases, and 7 bases separated the two germline ends. This chain's CDR3 is CASSPQGVSYEQYF. The DNA for the CDR3 is TGTGCCAGCTCACCACAGGGGGTCTCCTACGAGCAGTACTTC.

The chain joins TRBV29-1 to TRBJ1-1; the D is unclear. The CDR3 extends over 12 amino acids. The V end lost 2 bases, the J end lost 3 bases, and 7 bases lay between the germline ends. The V gene's germline CDR1 is SQVTM and CDR2 ANQGSEA. In nucleotides, the CDR3 is TGCAGCGTTGAAATCGGCTACACTGAAGCTTTCTTT. This gives the protein CSVEIGYTEAFF.

The J gene is TRBJ2-7, the V gene TRBV13, with no clear D. Trimming stripped 0 bases from V and 4 bases from J, with 7 bases between. The CDR3 sequence is 13 residues long. CDR1 and CDR2 from the germline V gene are PRHDT and FYEKMQ (reference sequence). The CDR3 sequence: CASSLGVGYEQYF. The DNA of the CDR3 is TGTGCCAGCAGCTTAGGGGTGGGATACGAGCAGTACTTC.

This clone showed up just a few times. The J gene is TRBJ2-3, the V gene TRBV5-6; 9 bases are a match to TRBD2. CDR3 length: 17 residues. V was clipped by 0 bases and J by 2 bases; unmatched bases: 7. Germline CDR1 and CDR2: SGHDT and YYEEEE. The CDR3 sequence: CASSLGASGDITDTQYF. Written as DNA, the CDR3 is TGTGCCAGCAGCTTGGGTGCTAGCGGGGACATCACAGATACGCAGTATTTT.

This clone has just a few counts. The chain links TRBV5-1 to TRBJ1-2, with D unclear. This CDR3 has 12 residues. The germline V gene encodes CDR1 SGHRS and CDR2 YFSETQ. V gave up 4 bases and J gave up 4 bases, with 8 bases separating them. The CDR3 DNA is TGCGCCAGCAGCCCCGGATCCTATGGCTACACCTTC. Amino acid sequence: CASSPGSYGYTF.

The chain couples TRBV18 to TRBJ2-7, with TRBD1 as a possible D gene (6 bases). The V end lost 2 bases, the J end lost 0 bases, and 11 bases lay between the germline ends. CDR3 size: 15 residues. Per the germline V gene, CDR1 is KGHSH and CDR2 is LQKENI. The CDR3 region has the DNA TGTGCCAGCTCACCATTCAACAGGGACTCCTACGAGCAGTACTTC. As protein: CASSPFNRDSYEQYF.

V usage is TRBV27 and J usage is TRBJ2-5; no clear D gene. This CDR3 is built from 14 residues. Germline values: CDR1 MNHEY, CDR2 SMNVEV (reference sequence). Trimming removed 5 bases at V and 4 bases at J, with 14 bases between. The CDR3 loop is CASSPYFGRETQYF. Here the CDR3 DNA reads TGTGCCAGCAGTCCCTACTTCGGACGAGAGACCCAGTACTTC.

The CDR3 sequence is CATSRDLTWLLTQYF. The DNA for the CDR3 is TGTGCCACCAGCAGAGATCTTACGTGGCTCTTGACCCAGTACTTC. V and J are TRBV15 and TRBJ2-5; D gene uncertain. The CDR3 is made up of 15 amino acids. Germline V CDR1 and CDR2: LNHNV, YYDKDF (reference sequence). The V end lost 0 bases, the J end lost 7 bases, and 15 bases lay between the germline ends.

The V gene is TRBV15, the J gene TRBJ1-1, with D uncertain. V lost 0 bases, J lost 1 base, and 6 bases lay in between. Germline lookup yields CDR1 LNHNV and CDR2 YYDKDF (reference sequence). This CDR3 has 14 amino acids. The DNA of the CDR3 is TGTGCCACCAGCAGAGACAGGCAGAACACTGAAGCTTTCTTT. Its translation: CATSRDRQNTEAFF.

Notes on this clone: Within the sample, other DNA sequences also encode this same CDR3. The chain employs TRBV9 and TRBJ2-7; D might be TRBD1 or TRBD2, each matching 6 bases. The CDR3 is made up of 14 amino acids. V lost 1 base to trimming and J lost 1 base, with 9 bases between them. Germline CDR1 is SGDLS and CDR2 is YYNGEE. CDR3 DNA: TGTGCCAGCAGCGTAAGGGGGGAATCCTACGAGCAGTACTTC. Translating it yields CASSVRGESYEQYF.

The rearrangement links TRBV28 to TRBJ2-2; D is perhaps TRBD1 (6 bases). Germline assignment: CDR1 MDHEN and CDR2 SYDVKM. CDR3 size: 16 residues. Trimming removed 2 bases at V and 0 bases at J, with 10 bases between. The CDR3 sequence: CASSLGQHANTGELFF. CDR3 coding DNA: TGTGCCAGCAGTTTAGGACAGCACGCGAACACCGGGGAGCTGTTTTTT. The variable domain in full, completed from reference TRBV28 and TRBJ2-2, reads DVKVTQSSRYLVKRTGEKVFLECVQDMDHENMFWYRQDPGLGLRLIYFSYDVKMKEKGDIPEGYSVSREKKERFSLILESASTNQTSMYLCASSLGQHANTGELFFGEGSRLTVL.

The chain carries TRBV5-4 and TRBJ1-6; D is unclear. V gave up 4 bases and J gave up 1 base, with 15 bases separating them. CDR3 size: 17 residues. CDR1 is SGHNT, CDR2 YYREEE, per germline (reference sequence). The CDR3 spells CASSPWPGESYNSPLHF. The CDR3 DNA is TGTGCCAGCAGCCCGTGGCCGGGAGAGTCCTATAATTCACCCCTCCACTTT.

In its sample, this clone was seen a few times. The chain uses TRBV2 and TRBJ1-1; 8 bases are a match to TRBD1. Germline CDR1 SNHLY, CDR2 FYNNEI. The trim removed 5 bases at V and 4 bases at J, leaving 18 bases unmatched. This CDR3 is built from 18 residues. This CDR3 is CASSPDRVGVQWGTEAFF. The CDR3 DNA sequence: TGTGCCAGCAGTCCGGACAGGGTGGGTGTCCAGTGGGGCACTGAAGCTTTCTTT.

This clone came up a few times. The chain recombines TRBV28 with TRBJ2-7, with 11 nucleotides matching TRBD1. After removal of 6 bases from V and 13 bases from J, the junction contained 11 bases not matched to a gene. Per the germline V gene, CDR1 is MDHEN and CDR2 is SYDVKM. CDR3 length equals 13 residues. The CDR3: CASSPGQGVPGYF. As DNA, the CDR3 is TGTGCCAGCAGCCCGGGACAGGGGGTCCCAGGCTACTTC. The full variable domain, completed using reference TRBV28 and TRBJ2-7, is DVKVTQSSRYLVKRTGEKVFLECVQDMDHENMFWYRQDPGLGLRLIYFSYDVKMKEKGDIPEGYSVSREKKERFSLILESASTNQTSMYLCASSPGQGVPGYFGPGTRLTVT.

The chain joins TRBV28 to TRBJ1-5; D is ambiguous. V dropped 6 bases and J dropped 1 base, with 13 bases sitting between them. CDR3 length: 15 residues. From germline, CDR1 is MDHEN and CDR2 SYDVKM. Written as DNA, the CDR3 is TGTGCCAGCAGCCTAATAAGGTACAGCAATCAGCCCCAGCATTTT. This encodes CASSLIRYSNQPQHF.

The sample holds a few counts of this clone. The rearrangement joins TRBV9 to TRBJ2-3; weak D call: TRBD2 (5 bases). Trimming stripped 5 bases from V and 2 bases from J, with 15 bases between. The CDR3 contains 15 residues. Germline V gives CDR1 SGDLS, CDR2 YYNGEE. In DNA, the CDR3 is TGTGCCAGCAGTCCCCGGGGAGCCAACACAGATACGCAGTATTTT. Translated, it gives CASSPRGANTDTQYF.

This clone was observed a handful of times. The gene calls are TRBV10-3 and TRBJ1-1; the D gene is possibly TRBD1 (5 bases). Trimming took off 6 bases at V and 3 bases at J, with 14 bases between the two ends. Per germline, CDR1 ENHRY and CDR2 SYGVKD. This CDR3 contains 14 residues. This CDR3 is CAISQGREDTEAFF. The DNA of the CDR3 is TGTGCCATCAGCCAGGGACGTGAGGACACTGAAGCTTTCTTT.

This clone has a handful of counts. This chain joins TRBV14 and TRBJ1-6; D not certain. The CDR3 is 15 residues long. V was clipped by 1 base and J by 6 bases, with 10 bases between them. CDR1 SGHDN and CDR2 FVKESK come from the germline V gene. The CDR3 loop reads CASSQVWGGNSPLHF. CDR3 coding DNA: TGTGCCAGCAGCCAAGTCTGGGGTGGTAATTCACCCCTCCACTTT.

This sequence joins TRBV19 and TRBJ1-1, with 7 bases that match TRBD1. The ends lost 6 bases at V and 1 base at J; junction bases unmatched: 2. Germline CDR1 and CDR2: LNHDA and SQIVND (reference sequence). The CDR3 consists of 13 residues. The CDR3 DNA is TGTGCCAGTAGGGACAGGCCGAACACTGAAGCTTTCTTT. Translation: CASRDRPNTEAFF.

V is TRBV4-2 and J is TRBJ2-2; D is possibly TRBD2 (5 bases). The germline gives CDR1 LGHNA, CDR2 YNFKEQ. V dropped 0 bases and J dropped 5 bases, with 13 bases sitting between them. The CDR3 runs to 16 residues. CDR3 amino acids: CASSQDRGEVTGELFF. The CDR3 DNA reads as TGTGCCAGCAGCCAAGATCGGGGAGAAGTTACCGGGGAGCTGTTTTTT.

V is TRBV13 and J is TRBJ2-7; the match to TRBD1 covers 9 bases. Germline CDR1 PRHDT, CDR2 FYEKMQ (reference sequence). The CDR3 has 13 residues. V lost 6 bases to trimming and J lost 5 bases; unmatched junction nucleotides: 5. The CDR3 loop reads CASRGQGTDEQYF. The CDR3 coding sequence is TGTGCCAGCAGGGGACAGGGAACGGACGAGCAGTACTTC.

The chain combines TRBV30 with TRBJ1-2; D remains ambiguous. This CDR3 is 13 amino acids long. CDR1 GTSNPN and CDR2 SVGIG come from the germline V gene (reference sequence). V was pared by 5 bases and J by 8 bases, with 18 bases between. The CDR3 loop reads CAWDRDTAGGYTF. The CDR3 region has the DNA TGTGCCTGGGATCGCGACACCGCGGGAGGCTACACCTTC.

There are a few counts of this clone. The chain employs TRBV7-8 and TRBJ1-3; D gene unclear. Trimming removed 4 bases at V and 11 bases at J, with 21 bases between. Looked up from germline, CDR1 is SGHVS and CDR2 is FQNEAQ. The CDR3 is made up of 15 amino acids. CDR3 in amino acids: CASSSNPGASFAIYF. CDR3 DNA: TGTGCCAGCAGCTCCAATCCGGGAGCGTCGTTTGCCATATATTTT.

This clone was detected a few times. The chain links TRBV25-1 to TRBJ2-1, with 9 bases identical to TRBD2. Germline V CDR1 and CDR2: MGHDK, SYGVNS. The length of the CDR3 is 14 residues. J lost 10 bases, V lost 2 bases, and 6 bases had no gene match. The CDR3 sequence is CASSEGGGAWEQFF. CDR3 bases: TGTGCCAGCAGTGAAGGCGGGGGGGCTTGGGAGCAGTTCTTC.

This clone was observed a handful of times. The chain has TRBV9 and TRBJ2-5; D may be TRBD1 or TRBD2 (5 bases each). The germline gives CDR1 SGDLS, CDR2 YYNGEE. The CDR3 loop spans 13 amino acids. Trimming stripped 3 bases from V and 11 bases from J, with 17 bases between. The CDR3 region is CASSGGTAVRQYF. The CDR3 coding sequence is TGTGCCAGCAGCGGAGGGACCGCAGTCAGGCAGTACTTC.

The sample holds a few counts of this clone. The V call is TRBV5-4, the J call TRBJ1-4; D is ambiguous. This CDR3 is 14 amino acids long. The germline V gene has CDR1 SGHNT and CDR2 YYREEE (reference sequence). V shed 4 bases and J shed 5 bases, with 12 bases lying between them. CDR3 nucleotides: TGTGCCAGCAGCCCGACGTGGGAGAATGAAAAACTGTTTTTT. Translation: CASSPTWENEKLFF.

This clone was detected only a few times. A junction end diverges from the germline sequence, so it may reflect a read error. The chain combines TRBV7-7 with TRBJ2-5; the D call may be TRBD1 or TRBD2 (6 bases each). The CDR3 totals 14 residues. Germline CDR1 is SSHAT and CDR2 is FNYEAQ (reference sequence). The CDR3, as DNA: TGTGCTAGCAGCTTTAGCGGAGGGGGAGAGACCCAGTACTTC. Protein sequence: CASSFSGGGETQYF.

On this clone itself: This same CDR3 is encoded by further DNA sequences in the sample. The CDR3 here is CASSLGTGNTGELFF. In DNA form, the CDR3 reads TGCGCCAGCAGCTTGGGGACAGGGAACACCGGGGAGCTGTTTTTT. The rearrangement links TRBV5-1 to TRBJ2-2; 7 bases fit TRBD1. The J segment lost 1 base and the V segment lost 0 bases, leaving 0 bases of the junction unmatched. Looked up from germline, CDR1 is SGHRS and CDR2 is YFSETQ. There are 15 residues in the CDR3.

This clone was observed once. This sequence joins TRBV30 and TRBJ2-1; 10 bases map to TRBD2. The trim removed 5 bases at V and 7 bases at J, leaving 8 bases unmatched. Germline CDR1 reads GTSNPN; CDR2 reads SVGIG (reference sequence). This CDR3 contains 14 residues. CDR3 sequence (DNA): TGTGCCTGGGCACTAGCGGGGACTAGTAATGAGCAGTTCTTC. Translation gives CAWALAGTSNEQFF.

The chain has TRBV7-2 and TRBJ2-1; 9 bases line up with TRBD2. V gave up 1 base and J gave up 4 bases; unmatched junction bases: 5. The CDR3 is 16 residues long. The germline V gene encodes CDR1 SGHTA and CDR2 FQGNSA. The CDR3: CASSLGPAGGYNEQFF. The CDR3 region has the DNA TGTGCCAGCAGCTTAGGGCCAGCGGGGGGATACAATGAGCAGTTCTTC.

This clone was detected only a few times. The V and J genes are TRBV6-5 and TRBJ1-3; D gene ambiguous. The CDR3 totals 15 residues. Trimming removed 4 bases at V and 2 bases at J, with 12 bases between. CDR1 is MNHEY and CDR2 is SVGAGI in the germline V gene. This chain's CDR3 is CASSSPTMTGNTIYF. CDR3 bases: TGTGCCAGCAGTTCCCCGACGATGACTGGAAACACCATATATTTT.

The V gene is TRBV6-5, the J gene TRBJ2-2; 8 bases line up with TRBD1. Per the germline V gene, CDR1 is MNHEY and CDR2 is SVGAGI. The CDR3 runs 15 residues. Trimming cost V 5 bases and J 4 bases; bases outside gene matches: 6. In nucleotides, the CDR3 is TGTGCCAGCAGTCGTGGGACAGGAGTCACCGGGGAGCTGTTTTTT. As protein: CASSRGTGVTGELFF.